This entry lists 8 T cell receptor beta chains sequenced from one sample in a study of identifying expanded T cells in peripheral blood. Sequenced by immunoSEQ multiplex PCR; TCRdb stores in-frame clones only, minus some. This sample yields around 130,000 clones, of which 80% to 90% are seen a single time; around 8.4% belongs to the top ten. The sequencing sample was made of blood. The receptors stem from a person aged 18 to 75 in good health.

This chain joins TRBV7-3 and TRBJ2-2; unclear D gene. The germline V gene encodes CDR1 SGHTA and CDR2 FQGTGA. The V and J ends lost 0 bases and 7 bases respectively, with 0 bases between them. This CDR3 has 11 residues. The CDR3 nucleotides read TGTGCCAGCAGCTTAACCGGGGAGCTGTTTTTT. Amino acid sequence: CASSLTGELFF. The whole variable domain, filled in from reference TRBV7-3 and TRBJ2-2, reads GAGVSQTPSNKVTEKGKYVELRCDPISGHTALYWYRQSLGQGPEFLIYFQGTGAADDSGLPNDRFFAVRPEGSVSTLKIQRTERGDSAVYLCASSLTGELFFGEGSRLTVL.

The chain uses TRBV28 and TRBJ1-2; D not certain. This CDR3 has 14 amino acids. V was shortened by 1 base and J by 2 bases, with 8 bases between the two germline ends. The germline gives CDR1 MDHEN, CDR2 SYDVKM. The CDR3 is CASSLLAENYGYTF. The CDR3 coding sequence is TGTGCCAGCAGTTTATTGGCGGAAAACTATGGCTACACCTTC.

Here the CDR3 reads CASSLKGGQGDYEQFF. The CDR3 nucleotides are TGTGCCAGCAGCTTAAAGGGGGGACAGGGAGACTATGAGCAGTTCTTC. The V call is TRBV7-9, the J call TRBJ2-1; 9 bases line up with TRBD1. There are 16 residues in the CDR3. Germline V gene sequence: CDR1 SEHNR, CDR2 FQNEAQ (reference sequence). The V segment lost 2 bases and the J segment 8 bases; nucleotides outside the gene matches: 10.

This clone was observed a handful of times. The CDR3 reads CASSPLGAQETQYF. CDR3 DNA sequence: TGTGCCAGCAGCCCCCTGGGGGCCCAAGAGACCCAGTACTTC. This chain uses TRBV14 with TRBJ2-5; D is possibly TRBD1 (6 bases). CDR3 length equals 14 residues. V gave up 4 bases and J gave up 1 base, with 10 bases separating them. From germline, CDR1 is SGHDN and CDR2 FVKESK. Full variable domain (rest looked up from reference TRBV14 and TRBJ2-5): EAGVTQFPSHSVIEKGQTVTLRCDPISGHDNLYWYRRVMGKEIKFLLHFVKESKQDESGMPNNRFLAERTGGTYSTLKVQPAELEDSGVYFCASSPLGAQETQYFGPGTRLLVL.

The chain links TRBV10-3 to TRBJ2-3, with D possibly being TRBD2 (5 bases). The V gene's germline CDR1 is ENHRY and CDR2 SYGVKD. CDR3 size: 14 residues. Trimming cost V 3 bases and J 2 bases, with 9 bases left between them. The CDR3 is CAISEGRVTDTQYF. The DNA for the CDR3 is TGTGCCATCAGTGAAGGGCGGGTCACAGATACGCAGTATTTT.

The chain employs TRBV9 and TRBJ2-7, with 8 bases lining up with TRBD1. The V and J ends lost 0 bases and 4 bases, in that order; junction bases with no gene match: 6. The germline CDR1 and CDR2 sequences are SGDLS and YYNGEE. CDR3 length: 15 residues. As DNA, the CDR3 is TGTGCCAGCAGCGTAGCAGGGGGCGATATTTACGAGCAGTACTTC. It translates to CASSVAGGDIYEQYF.

The chain employs TRBV5-1 and TRBJ2-3; a weak D match, TRBD2 (5 bases). V lost 4 bases to trimming and J lost 0 bases, with 21 bases between them. The CDR3 sequence is 18 residues long. CDR1 and CDR2 (germline): SGHRS, YFSETQ. CDR3 DNA: TGCGCCAGCAGCCGATCCCTGAACAGCGGCCAAAGCACAGATACGCAGTATTTT. This gives the protein CASSRSLNSGQSTDTQYF. Drawing the rest from reference TRBV5-1 and TRBJ2-3, the complete variable domain is KAGVTQTPRYLIKTRGQQVTLSCSPISGHRSVSWYQQTPGQGLQFLFEYFSETQRNKGNFPGRFSGRQFSNSRSEMNVSTLELGDSALYLCASSRSLNSGQSTDTQYFGPGTRLTVL.

J is TRBJ2-3 and V is TRBV2; D unclear. The V gene's germline CDR1 is SNHLY and CDR2 FYNNEI. CDR3 length equals 14 residues. V was trimmed by 1 base and J by 7 bases, leaving 12 bases between them. This CDR3 is CASSEVGVLYTQYF. The CDR3 DNA reads TGTGCCAGCAGTGAAGTTGGGGTCCTGTATACGCAGTATTTT. Looking up the rest from reference TRBV2 and TRBJ2-3 gives the full variable domain: EPEVTQTPSHQVTQMGQEVILRCVPISNHLYFYWYRQILGQKVEFLVSFYNNEISEKSEIFDDQFSVERPDGSNFTLKIRSTKLEDSAMYFCASSEVGVLYTQYFGPGTRLTVL.